There are many counts of the clone carrying this T cell receptor (beta chain). The sample is drawn from a study of CD8 T cells in ankylosing spondylitis. TCRdb reprocessed the 5' RACE reads via MiXCR and lists one record per CDR3 protein. The data contain some 240,000 distinct CDR3 sequences, roughly a quarter of them singletons. From germline, CDR1 is SEHNR and CDR2 FQNEAQ (reference sequence). The CDR3 loop spans 16 amino acids. The V gene lost 1 base and the J gene lost 8 bases, with 18 bases spanning the gap. This sequence was found in a male donor with ankylosing spondylitis or in good health (not recorded which). The sequencing sample was made of blood, either unsorted or a sorted T cell fraction (not recorded which). The chain is built from TRBV7-9 and TRBJ2-1, with a tentative D call TRBD1 (5 bases). CDR3 region: CASSLVTRRQGDEQFF. In DNA form, the CDR3 reads TGTGCCAGCAGCTTAGTAACCCGGCGCCAAGGGGATGAGCAGTTCTTC.